The clone carrying this TCR beta chain was found many times. The target antigen is unknown. Uncontrolled infections, other autoimmune diseases, pregnancy or lactation barred patients from enrollment. Diagnoses were established from clinical symptoms, serum thyroxine, TRAb, thyroid ultrasound and orbital computed tomography. The data belong to a study of Graves' ophthalmopathy and Graves' hyperthyroidism. Amplification of TCR beta CDR3 regions used RNA transcripts. RT-PCR was first run with HTBI primers, then multiplex PCR in a second round. MiXCR was run by TCRdb on the multiplex PCR reads, yielding one entry per CDR3 protein. The sample includes around 660,000 distinct CDR3 sequences, about 41% of them seen just once. General observations from the study: Sensitivity of approximately 70% and specificity of roughly 78% were achieved by the model that predicted ophthalmopathy progression.

The sequencing input was peripheral blood. This TCR was recovered from an adult man with Graves' ophthalmopathy.

This CDR3 reads CAGDRGAGPPEQYF. CDR3 coding DNA: TGTGCCGGTGACAGGGGGGCCGGGCCTCCCGAGCAGTACTTC. The chain combines TRBV2 with TRBJ2-7; 9 bases match TRBD1. This CDR3 has 14 amino acids. V shed 11 bases, J shed 6 bases, and the junction held 14 bases outside the gene matches. Germline V gives CDR1 SNHLY, CDR2 FYNNEI.